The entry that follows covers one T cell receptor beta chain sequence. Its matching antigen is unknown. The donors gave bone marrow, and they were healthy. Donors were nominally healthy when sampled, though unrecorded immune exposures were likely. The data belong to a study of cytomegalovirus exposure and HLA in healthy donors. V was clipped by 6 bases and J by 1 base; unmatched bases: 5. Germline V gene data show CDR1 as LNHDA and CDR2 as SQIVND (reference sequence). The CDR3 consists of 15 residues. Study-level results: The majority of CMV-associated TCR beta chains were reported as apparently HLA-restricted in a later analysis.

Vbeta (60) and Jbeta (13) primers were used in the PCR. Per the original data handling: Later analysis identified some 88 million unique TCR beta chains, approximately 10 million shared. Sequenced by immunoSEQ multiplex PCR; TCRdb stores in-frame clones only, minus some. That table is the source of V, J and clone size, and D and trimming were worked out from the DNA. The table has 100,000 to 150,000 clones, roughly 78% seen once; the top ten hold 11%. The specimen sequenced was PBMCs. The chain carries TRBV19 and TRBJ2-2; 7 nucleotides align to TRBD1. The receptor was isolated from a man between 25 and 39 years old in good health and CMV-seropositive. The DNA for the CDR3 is TGTGCCAGTAGCATCAGGGGGTTGAACACCGGGGAGCTGTTTTTT. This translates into CASSIRGLNTGELFF. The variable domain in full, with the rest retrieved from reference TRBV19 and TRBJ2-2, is DGGITQSPKYLFRKEGQNVTLSCEQNLNHDAMYWYRQDPGQGLRLIYYSQIVNDFQKGDIAEGYSVSREKKESFPLTVTSAQKNPTAFYLCASSIRGLNTGELFFGEGSRLTVL.